Listed below are T cell receptor beta chains from one sample, sequenced in a study of brain T cells in children with intractable seizures. Generated by immunoSEQ multiplex PCR, the TCRdb table keeps only in-frame clones and is missing some. The sample records under 400,000 clones, about 94% being singletons. The sequencing used peripheral blood, collected more than 4 months after surgery. The receptors were gathered from a boy in the first two years of life with tuberous sclerosis and intractable seizures. Each CDR3 is given with its conserved first and last residue. A D gene is named only where the DNA matches it firmly. Size is omitted from some rows. Given values are once, few, many or a class for expanded clones.

TGTGCCAGCAGCTTCACAGGGGGTAACTCCTACGAGCAGTACTTC	CASSFTGGNSYEQYF	TRBV7-6	.	TRBD1	TRBJ2-7
TGTGCCAGCAGCCCTACGGGACTAAATTACGAGCAGTACTTC	CASSPTGLNYEQYF	TRBV6-2/TRBV6-3	.	TRBD2	TRBJ2-7
TGTGCCAGCAGCCACCCGCCCGGAGGGGGCACCAACACCATATATTTT	CASSHPPGGGTNTIYF	TRBV3-1/TRBV3-2	.	TRBD1	TRBJ1-3
TGTGCCAGCAGTCCCGCCGCCACAGGGAAGAATGGCTACACCTTC	CASSPAATGKNGYTF	TRBV28	.	.	TRBJ1-2
TGTGCCAGCAGCTCCCCCGCGGGGCCGGAGCGTACCGGGGAGCTGTTTTTT	CASSSPAGPERTGELFF	TRBV7-9	.	.	TRBJ2-2
TGTGCCACCTATTGGTCGGGTGTTTATAATTCACCCCTCCACTTT	CATYWSGVYNSPLHF	TRBV15	.	.	TRBJ1-6
TGCGCCAGCAGCCCCACAGGTTCAGATACGCAGTATTTT	CASSPTGSDTQYF	TRBV5-1	.	.	TRBJ2-3
TGTGCCAGCAGCGTAAGCCTAGCCCTAAGAGATGAGCAGTTCTTC	CASSVSLALRDEQFF	TRBV9	.	.	TRBJ2-1
TGTGCCAGCAGCTTGGTAGGAGAGAGCTCCTATAATTCACCCCTCCACTTT	CASSLVGESSYNSPLHF	TRBV5-6	.	.	TRBJ1-6
TGTGCCACCAGCAGGGACGACAGGATCACAGATACGCAGTATTTT	CATSRDDRITDTQYF	TRBV15	.	.	TRBJ2-3
TGTGCCAGCAGCTTAGGATCACAGGGATACGAAAAACTGTTTTTT	CASSLGSQGYEKLFF	TRBV11-2	.	.	TRBJ1-4
TGTGCCAGCCAGGGACCAAACTATGGCTACACCTTC	CASQGPNYGYTF	TRBV2	.	.	TRBJ1-2
TGTGCCAGCAGAGTGAACACTGAAGCTTTCTTT	CASRVNTEAFF	TRBV12-3/TRBV12-4	.	.	TRBJ1-1
TGTGCCTGGGGACAGGGACCCTCTGGAAACACCATATATTTT	CAWGQGPSGNTIYF	TRBV30	once	TRBD1	TRBJ1-3
TGTGCCAGCAGTTTAGCGCCAGATACGCAGTATTTT	CASSLAPDTQYF	TRBV27	.	.	TRBJ2-3
TGTGCCAGCAGCTTAGGGGAGACGAACACCGGGGAGCTGTTTTTT	CASSLGETNTGELFF	TRBV7-9	.	.	TRBJ2-2
TGTGCCAGCAGCCAAGGGAGCCAGGGAAGGACTGAAGCTTTCTTT	CASSQGSQGRTEAFF	TRBV3-1/TRBV3-2	.	.	TRBJ1-1